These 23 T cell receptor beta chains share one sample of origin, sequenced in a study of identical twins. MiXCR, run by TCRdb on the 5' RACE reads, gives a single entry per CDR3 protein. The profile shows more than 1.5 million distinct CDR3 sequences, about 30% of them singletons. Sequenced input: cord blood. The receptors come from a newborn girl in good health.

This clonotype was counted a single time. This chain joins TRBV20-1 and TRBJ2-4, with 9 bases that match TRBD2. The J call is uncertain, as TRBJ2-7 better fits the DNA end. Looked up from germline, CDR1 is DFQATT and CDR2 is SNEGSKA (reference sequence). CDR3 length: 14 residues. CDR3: CSASSLAGPNEQYF. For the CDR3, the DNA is TGCAGTGCTAGTTCTCTAGCGGGACCGAACGAGCAGTACTTC.

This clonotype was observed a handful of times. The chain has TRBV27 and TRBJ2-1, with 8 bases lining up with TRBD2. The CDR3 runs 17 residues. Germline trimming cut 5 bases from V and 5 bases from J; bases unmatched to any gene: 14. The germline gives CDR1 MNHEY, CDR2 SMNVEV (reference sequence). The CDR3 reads CASSPLGAGGRHNEQFF. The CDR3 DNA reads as TGTGCCAGCAGTCCCTTGGGGGCGGGGGGCCGGCACAATGAGCAGTTCTTC.

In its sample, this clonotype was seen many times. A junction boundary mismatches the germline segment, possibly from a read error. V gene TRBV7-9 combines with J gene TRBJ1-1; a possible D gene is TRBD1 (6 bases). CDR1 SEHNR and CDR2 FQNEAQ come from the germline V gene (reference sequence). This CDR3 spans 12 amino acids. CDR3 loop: CASSSGATEAFF. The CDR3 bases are TGCGCCAGCAGCTCAGGGGCCACTGAAGCTTTCTTT.

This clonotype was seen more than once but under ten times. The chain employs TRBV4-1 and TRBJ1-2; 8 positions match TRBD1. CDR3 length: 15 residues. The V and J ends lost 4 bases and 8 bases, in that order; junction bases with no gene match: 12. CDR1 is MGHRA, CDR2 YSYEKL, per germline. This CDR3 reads CASSPDFRGREGYTF. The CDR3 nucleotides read TGCGCCAGCAGCCCAGACTTCAGGGGGCGGGAAGGCTACACCTTC.

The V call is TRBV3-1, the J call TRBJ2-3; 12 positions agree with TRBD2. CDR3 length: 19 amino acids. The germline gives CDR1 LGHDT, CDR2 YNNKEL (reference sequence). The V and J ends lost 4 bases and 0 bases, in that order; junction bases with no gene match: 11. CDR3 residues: CASSRYLAGGFPSTDTQYF. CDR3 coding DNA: TGTGCCAGCAGCCGATATCTAGCGGGAGGGTTCCCTAGCACAGATACGCAGTATTTT.

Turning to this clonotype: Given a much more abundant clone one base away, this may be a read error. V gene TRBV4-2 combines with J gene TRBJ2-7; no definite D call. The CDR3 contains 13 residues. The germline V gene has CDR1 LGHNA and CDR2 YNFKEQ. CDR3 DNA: TGTACCAGCAGCCAAGACGACCACTACGAGCAGTACTTC. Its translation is CTSSQDDHYEQYF.

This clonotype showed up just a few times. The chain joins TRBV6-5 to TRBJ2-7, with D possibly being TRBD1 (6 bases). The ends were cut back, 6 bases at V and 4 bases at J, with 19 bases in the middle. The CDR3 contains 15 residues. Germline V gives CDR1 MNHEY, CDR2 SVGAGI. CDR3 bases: TGTGCCAGCAGCAAAACAGGTGGGGGCAAGTACGAGCAGTACTTC. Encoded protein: CASSKTGGGKYEQYF.

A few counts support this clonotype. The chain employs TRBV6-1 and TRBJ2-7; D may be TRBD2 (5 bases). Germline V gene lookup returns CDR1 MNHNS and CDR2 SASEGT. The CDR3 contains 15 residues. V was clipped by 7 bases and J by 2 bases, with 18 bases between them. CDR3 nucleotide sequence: TGTGCCAGCATCGAGGGTCAGGTCGCAACCTACGAGCAGTACTTC. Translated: CASIEGQVATYEQYF.

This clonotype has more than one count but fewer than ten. CDR3 sequence (DNA): TGCAGCGTTGGTCAGGGCCTCTACAATGAGCAGTTCTTC. Protein: CSVGQGLYNEQFF. This chain uses TRBV29-1 with TRBJ2-1, with a weak D call TRBD1 (5 bases). The CDR3 loop spans 13 amino acids. The V and J ends lost 4 bases and 3 bases respectively, with 10 bases between them. The germline CDR1 and CDR2 sequences are SQVTM and ANQGSEA.

The CDR3 region is CSASKVGVFGQGSNQPQHF. In DNA, the CDR3 is TGCAGTGCTAGTAAGGTGGGGGTATTTGGACAGGGAAGCAATCAGCCCCAGCATTTT. This chain connects TRBV20-1 to TRBJ1-5, with 8 bases matching TRBD1. This CDR3 has 19 amino acids. With 3 bases clipped from V and 1 base from J, the junction kept 17 bases outside the gene matches. Germline V CDR1 and CDR2: DFQATT, SNEGSKA (reference sequence).

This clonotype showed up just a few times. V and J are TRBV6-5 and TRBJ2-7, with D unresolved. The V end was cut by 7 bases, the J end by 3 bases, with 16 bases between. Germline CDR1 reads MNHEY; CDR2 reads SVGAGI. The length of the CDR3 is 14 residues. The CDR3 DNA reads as TGTGCCAGCACTTCCGGCCAGAGTTACTACGAGCAGTACTTC. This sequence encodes CASTSGQSYYEQYF.

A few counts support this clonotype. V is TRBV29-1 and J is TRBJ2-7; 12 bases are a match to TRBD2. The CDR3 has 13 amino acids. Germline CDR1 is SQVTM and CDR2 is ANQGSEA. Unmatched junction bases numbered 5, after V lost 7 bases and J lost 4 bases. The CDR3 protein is CSGMTSGGYEQYF. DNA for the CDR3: TGCAGCGGGATGACTAGCGGGGGTTACGAGCAGTACTTC.

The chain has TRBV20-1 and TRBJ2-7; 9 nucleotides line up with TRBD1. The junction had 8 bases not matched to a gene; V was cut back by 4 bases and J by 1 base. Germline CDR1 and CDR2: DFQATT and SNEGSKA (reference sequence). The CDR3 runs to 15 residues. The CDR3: CSAKSLTGGSYEQYF. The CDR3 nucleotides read TGCAGTGCTAAGAGTTTGACAGGGGGATCCTACGAGCAGTACTTC.

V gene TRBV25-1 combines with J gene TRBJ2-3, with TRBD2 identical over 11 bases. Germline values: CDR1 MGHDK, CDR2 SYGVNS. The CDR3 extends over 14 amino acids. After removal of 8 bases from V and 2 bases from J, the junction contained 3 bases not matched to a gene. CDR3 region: CASVSGRVTDTQYF. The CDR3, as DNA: TGTGCCAGCGTTAGCGGGAGGGTCACAGATACGCAGTATTTT.

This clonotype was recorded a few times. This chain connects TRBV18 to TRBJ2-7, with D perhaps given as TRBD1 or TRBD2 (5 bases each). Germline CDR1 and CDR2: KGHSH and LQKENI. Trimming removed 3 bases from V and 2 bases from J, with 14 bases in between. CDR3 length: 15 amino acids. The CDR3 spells CASSPRDGKTYEQYF. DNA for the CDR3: TGTGCCAGCTCACCCCGGGACGGAAAAACCTACGAGCAGTACTTC.

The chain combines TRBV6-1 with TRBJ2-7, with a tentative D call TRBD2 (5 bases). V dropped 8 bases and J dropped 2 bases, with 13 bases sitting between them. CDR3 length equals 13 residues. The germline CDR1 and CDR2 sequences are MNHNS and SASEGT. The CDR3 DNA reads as TGTGCCAGCCGAACCGGGAACGCCTACGAGCAGTACTTC. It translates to CASRTGNAYEQYF.

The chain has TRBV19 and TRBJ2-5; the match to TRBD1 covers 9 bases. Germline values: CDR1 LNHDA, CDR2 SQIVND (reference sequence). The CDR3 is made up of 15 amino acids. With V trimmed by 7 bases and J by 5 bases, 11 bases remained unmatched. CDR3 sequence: CASTPTGGFWETQYF. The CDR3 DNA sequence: TGTGCCAGTACCCCAACAGGGGGCTTTTGGGAGACCCAGTACTTC.

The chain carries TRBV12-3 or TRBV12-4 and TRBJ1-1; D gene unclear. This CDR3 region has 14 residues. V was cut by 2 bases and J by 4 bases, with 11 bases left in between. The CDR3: CASSLRSASTEAFF. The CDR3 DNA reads TGTGCCAGCAGTTTACGGAGCGCGTCCACTGAAGCTTTCTTT.

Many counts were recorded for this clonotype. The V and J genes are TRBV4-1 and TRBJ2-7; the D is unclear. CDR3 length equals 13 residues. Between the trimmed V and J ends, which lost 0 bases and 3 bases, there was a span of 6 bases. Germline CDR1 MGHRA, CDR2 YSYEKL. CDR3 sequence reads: CASSQDFGYEQYF. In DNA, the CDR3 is TGCGCCAGCAGCCAAGATTTCGGCTACGAGCAGTACTTC.

The CDR3 DNA reads TGTGCCAGCAGTTCCAGGGGCACGGGAGACATTCAGTACTTC. Encoded protein: CASSSRGTGDIQYF. The chain uses TRBV2 and TRBJ2-4; D tentatively fits TRBD1 or TRBD2 (6 bases each). V lost 5 bases and J 8 bases, leaving 16 bases between the germline ends. CDR1 and CDR2 from the germline V gene are SNHLY and FYNNEI. This CDR3 is 14 amino acids long.

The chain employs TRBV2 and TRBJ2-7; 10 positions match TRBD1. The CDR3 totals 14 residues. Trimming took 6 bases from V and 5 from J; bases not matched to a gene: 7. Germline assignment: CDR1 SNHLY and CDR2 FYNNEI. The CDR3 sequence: CASSRDRGDHEQYF. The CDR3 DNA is TGTGCCAGCAGCCGGGACAGGGGAGACCACGAGCAGTACTTC.

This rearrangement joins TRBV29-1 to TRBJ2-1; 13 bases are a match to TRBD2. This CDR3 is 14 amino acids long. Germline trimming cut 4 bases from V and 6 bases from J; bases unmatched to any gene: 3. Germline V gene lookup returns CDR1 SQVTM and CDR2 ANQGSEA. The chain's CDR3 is CSVGTSGSCNEQFF. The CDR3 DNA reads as TGCAGCGTTGGGACTAGCGGGAGCTGCAATGAGCAGTTCTTC.

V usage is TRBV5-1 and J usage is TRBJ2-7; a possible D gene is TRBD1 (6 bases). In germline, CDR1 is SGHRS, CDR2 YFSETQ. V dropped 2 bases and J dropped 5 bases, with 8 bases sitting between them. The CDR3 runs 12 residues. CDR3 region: CASSFPGDEQYF. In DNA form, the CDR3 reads TGCGCCAGCAGCTTTCCAGGGGACGAGCAGTACTTC. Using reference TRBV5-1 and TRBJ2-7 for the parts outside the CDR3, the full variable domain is KAGVTQTPRYLIKTRGQQVTLSCSPISGHRSVSWYQQTPGQGLQFLFEYFSETQRNKGNFPGRFSGRQFSNSRSEMNVSTLELGDSALYLCASSFPGDEQYFGPGTRLTVT.